This TCR beta chain came from a study of T cells in Graves' hyperthyroidism and ophthalmopathy. This clonotype came up a few times. What was amplified from RNA transcripts were TCR beta CDR3 regions. A first-round RT-PCR of the TCR CDR3 used the HTBI primer set. TCRdb reprocessed the multiplex PCR reads with MiXCR, giving one entry per CDR3 protein. Of 500,000 or so distinct CDR3 sequences in the sample, under 20% are singletons; the top ten hold roughly a sixth. The V and J ends lost 4 bases and 0 bases, in that order; junction bases with no gene match: 7. CDR3 length equals 17 residues. The germline gives CDR1 LNHDA, CDR2 SQIVND (reference sequence).

The source of this sequence is a woman aged 18-29 years with Graves' ophthalmopathy. This rearrangement joins TRBV19 to TRBJ2-1; 9 positions match TRBD2. Sequencing was performed on blood. This CDR3 is CASSTLTSGGSYNEQFF. The CDR3 coding sequence is TGTGCCAGTAGTACTTTGACTAGCGGAGGCTCCTACAATGAGCAGTTCTTC. The variable domain in full, with the rest retrieved from reference TRBV19 and TRBJ2-1, is DGGITQSPKYLFRKEGQNVTLSCEQNLNHDAMYWYRQDPGQGLRLIYYSQIVNDFQKGDIAEGYSVSREKKESFPLTVTSAQKNPTAFYLCASSTLTSGGSYNEQFFGPGTRLTVL.